The entry below gives a single T cell receptor (beta chain) sequence along with its context. No antigen is known for it. The record originates from a study of cytomegalovirus exposure and HLA in healthy donors. The study's findings and limits: A later analysis found that most CMV-associated TCR beta chains appeared HLA-restricted. A classifier reportedly called cytomegalovirus status with high sensitivity and specificity. TCR beta V- and J-gene trimming, according to a later analysis, was linked to a missense DCLRE1C variant. Of the V segments, some could not be distinguished, including TRBV6-2 and TRBV6-3, and were excluded.

V gave up 3 bases and J gave up 9 bases, with 12 bases separating them. CDR1 is SQVTM and CDR2 is ANQGSEA in the germline V gene. This CDR3 is 12 amino acids long. Primers included in the PCR were 60 Vbeta and 13 Jbeta primers. The method was immunoSEQ multiplex PCR; TCRdb's version includes in-frame clones alone and lacks a portion of them. The profile shows some 20,000 clones, approximately 68% of them singletons. The chain combines TRBV29-1 with TRBJ2-1; D gene ambiguous. The specimen was PBMCs. The receptor comes from a man between 18 and 35 years old in good health and CMV-seronegative. The CDR3 reads CSVEGQVGEQFF. The CDR3 DNA follows: TGCAGCGTTGAGGGTCAGGTCGGTGAGCAGTTCTTC.